The text below deals with one T cell receptor beta chain. Its antigen remains unknown. The record originates from a study of lymphopenia after photon versus proton radiotherapy. TCRdb's copy holds only in-frame clones and misses some; the assay was immunoSEQ multiplex PCR. The profile shows about 49,000 clones, about 83% of them singletons. V was clipped by 6 bases and J by 0 bases; unmatched bases: 9. This CDR3 is 16 amino acids long. CDR1 and CDR2 from the germline V gene are MGHRA and YSYEKL. Study-level points and caveats: Oligoclonal CD8+ Temra expansion after nadir drove photon patients' diversity drop.

V usage is TRBV4-1 and J usage is TRBJ1-1, with 8 bases identical to TRBD1. Material: peripheral blood, obtained from a patient treated with photon-based radiotherapy. The receptor was derived from a man aged 45-60 years with gastric cancer. DNA of the CDR3: TGCGCCAGCAGACCATTTAGACAGGGGATGAACACTGAAGCTTTCTTT. This sequence encodes CASRPFRQGMNTEAFF.